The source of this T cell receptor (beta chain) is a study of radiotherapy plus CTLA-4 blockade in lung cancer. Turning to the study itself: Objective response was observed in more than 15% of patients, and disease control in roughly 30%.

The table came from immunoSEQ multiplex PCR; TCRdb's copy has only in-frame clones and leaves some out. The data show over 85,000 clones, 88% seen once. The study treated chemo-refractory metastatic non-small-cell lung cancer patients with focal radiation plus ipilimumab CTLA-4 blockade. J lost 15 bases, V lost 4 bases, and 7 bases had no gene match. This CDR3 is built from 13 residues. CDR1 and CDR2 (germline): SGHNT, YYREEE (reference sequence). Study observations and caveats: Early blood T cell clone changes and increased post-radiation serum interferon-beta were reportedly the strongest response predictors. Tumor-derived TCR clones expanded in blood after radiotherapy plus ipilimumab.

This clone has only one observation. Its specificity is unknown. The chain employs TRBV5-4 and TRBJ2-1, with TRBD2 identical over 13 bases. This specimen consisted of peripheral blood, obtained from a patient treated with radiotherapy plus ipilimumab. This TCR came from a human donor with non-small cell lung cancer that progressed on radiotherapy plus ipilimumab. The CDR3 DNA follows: TGTGCCAGCAGCCCAGGGACTAGCGGGATTGGGTTCTTC. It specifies CASSPGTSGIGFF. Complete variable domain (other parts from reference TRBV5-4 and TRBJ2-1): ETGVTQSPTHLIKTRGQQVTLRCSSQSGHNTVSWYQQALGQGPQFIFQYYREEENGRGNFPPRFSGLQFPNYSSELNVNALELDDSALYLCASSPGTSGIGFFGPGTRLTVL.